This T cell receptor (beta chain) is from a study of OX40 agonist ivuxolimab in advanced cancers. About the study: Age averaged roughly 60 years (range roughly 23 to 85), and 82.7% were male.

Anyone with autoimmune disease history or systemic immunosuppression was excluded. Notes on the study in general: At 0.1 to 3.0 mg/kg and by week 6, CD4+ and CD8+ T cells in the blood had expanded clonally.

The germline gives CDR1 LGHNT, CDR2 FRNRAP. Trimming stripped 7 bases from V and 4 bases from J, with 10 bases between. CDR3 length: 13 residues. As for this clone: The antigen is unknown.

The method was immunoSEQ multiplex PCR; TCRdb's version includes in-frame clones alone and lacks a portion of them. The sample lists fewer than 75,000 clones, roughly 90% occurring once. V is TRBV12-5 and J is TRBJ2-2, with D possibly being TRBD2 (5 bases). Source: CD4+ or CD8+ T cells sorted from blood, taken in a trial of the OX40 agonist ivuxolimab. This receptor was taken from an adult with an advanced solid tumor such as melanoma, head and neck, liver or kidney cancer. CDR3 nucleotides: TGTGCTAGTGCCTCGGGGTCCACCGGGGAGCTGTTTTTT. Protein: CASASGSTGELFF.